This TCR beta chain was obtained from a study of control samples from healthy donors and cancer patients. Trimming stripped 0 bases from V and 2 bases from J, with 8 bases between. CDR1 is SGDLS and CDR2 is YYNGEE in the germline V gene. There are 14 residues in the CDR3. Clones were sequenced by immunoSEQ multiplex PCR, and TCRdb holds only the in-frame ones, with some missing. Of about 150,000 clones in the sample, roughly 93% were seen once. What was sequenced was blood. V is TRBV9 and J is TRBJ2-5, with no clear D. This clonotype was sampled from a middle-aged man in good health. CDR3 DNA sequence: TGTGCCAGCAGCGTAGGGTCCAAACAAGAGACCCAGTACTTC. This encodes CASSVGSKQETQYF.